This T cell receptor (beta chain) was profiled in a study of Ad26.COV2.S vaccination and SARS-CoV-2 variants. Germline V gives CDR1 MDHEN, CDR2 SYDVKM. The CDR3 extends over 14 amino acids. V lost 5 bases to trimming and J lost 10 bases; unmatched junction nucleotides: 8. Stated treatment: roughly 19 received Ad26.COV2.S at low or high dose, single or two shots; 5 received placebo; per-sample allocation not given. The samples were gathered on day 63 after the first injection of vaccine or placebo. Adults aged 18-55 years in Boston included the donor. TCRdb's table, derived via immunoSEQ multiplex PCR, lists solely in-frame clones and lacks some. The sample shows over 400,000 clones, 90% of them seen only once.

This chain uses TRBV28 with TRBJ1-6; TRBD1 matches at 7 bases. Source: peripheral blood, taken in a trial of Ad26.COV2.S vaccine versus placebo. The TCR was taken from a person aged 18-60 years who received the Ad26.COV2.S COVID-19 vaccine or a placebo. The CDR3 region is CASSIGQAQSPLHF. The CDR3, as DNA: TGTGCCAGCAGTATCGGACAGGCTCAATCACCCCTCCACTTT. The full variable domain, completed using reference TRBV28 and TRBJ1-6, is DVKVTQSSRYLVKRTGEKVFLECVQDMDHENMFWYRQDPGLGLRLIYFSYDVKMKEKGDIPEGYSVSREKKERFSLILESASTNQTSMYLCASSIGQAQSPLHFGNGTRLTVT.